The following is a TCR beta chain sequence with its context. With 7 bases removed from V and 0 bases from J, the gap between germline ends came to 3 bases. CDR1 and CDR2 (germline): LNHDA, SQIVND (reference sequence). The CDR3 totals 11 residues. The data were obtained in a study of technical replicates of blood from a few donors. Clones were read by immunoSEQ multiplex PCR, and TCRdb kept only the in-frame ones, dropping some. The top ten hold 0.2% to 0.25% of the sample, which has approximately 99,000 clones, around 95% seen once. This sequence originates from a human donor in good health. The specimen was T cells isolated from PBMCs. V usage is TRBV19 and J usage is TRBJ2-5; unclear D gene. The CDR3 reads CASTDQETQYF. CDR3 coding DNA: TGTGCCAGTACCGACCAAGAGACCCAGTACTTC.